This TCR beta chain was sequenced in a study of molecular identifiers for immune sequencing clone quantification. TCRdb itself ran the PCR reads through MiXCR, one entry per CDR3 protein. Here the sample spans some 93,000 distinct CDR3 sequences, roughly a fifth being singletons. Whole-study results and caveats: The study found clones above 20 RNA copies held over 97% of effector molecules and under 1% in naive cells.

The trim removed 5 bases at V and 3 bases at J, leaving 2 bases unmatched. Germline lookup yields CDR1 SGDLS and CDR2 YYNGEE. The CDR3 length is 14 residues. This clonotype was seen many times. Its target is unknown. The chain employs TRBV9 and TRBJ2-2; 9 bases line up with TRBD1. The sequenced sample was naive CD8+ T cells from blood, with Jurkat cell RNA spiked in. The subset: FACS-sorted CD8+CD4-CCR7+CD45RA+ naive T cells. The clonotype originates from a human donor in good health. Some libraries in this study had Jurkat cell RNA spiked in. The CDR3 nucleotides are TGTGCCAGCAGGACAGGGGGTGACACCGGGGAGCTGTTTTTT. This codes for CASRTGGDTGELFF.